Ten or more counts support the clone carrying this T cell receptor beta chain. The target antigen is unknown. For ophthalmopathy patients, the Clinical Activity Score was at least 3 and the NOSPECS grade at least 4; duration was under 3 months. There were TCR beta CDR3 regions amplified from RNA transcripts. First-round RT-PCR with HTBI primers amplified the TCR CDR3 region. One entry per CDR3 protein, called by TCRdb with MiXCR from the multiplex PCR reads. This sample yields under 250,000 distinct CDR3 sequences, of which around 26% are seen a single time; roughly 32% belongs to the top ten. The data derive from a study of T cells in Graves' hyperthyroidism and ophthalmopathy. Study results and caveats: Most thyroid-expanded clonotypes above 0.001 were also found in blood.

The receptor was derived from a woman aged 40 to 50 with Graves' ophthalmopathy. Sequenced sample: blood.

This CDR3 is CASSPLAGDYNEQFF. The CDR3 DNA follows: TGTGCCAGCAGCCCCTTGGCGGGAGACTACAATGAGCAGTTCTTC. This chain connects TRBV12-3 or TRBV12-4 to TRBJ2-1, with TRBD2 identical over 7 bases. V dropped 6 bases and J dropped 3; count of bases not matched to a gene: 8. The CDR3 consists of 15 residues.